These T cell receptor beta chains were read from a single sample in a study of T cells in Graves' hyperthyroidism and ophthalmopathy. TCRdb independently ran MiXCR on the multiplex PCR reads; one entry per CDR3 protein. The sample records hundreds of thousands of distinct CDR3 sequences, roughly 20% being singletons. What was sequenced was blood. These receptors were obtained from a young man with Graves' ophthalmopathy. The CDR3 runs from the conserved cysteine through the conserved F or W. Fields, in order: clone size, J gene, V gene, CDR3 protein. Size is stated for part of the rows, as once, few or many counts, or as a class when the clone is expanded.

size: NA
J: TRBJ2-5
V: TRBV15
CDR3: CATSEGQGAGETQYF

size: many
J: TRBJ1-1
V: TRBV28
CDR3: CASSLSAGMNTEAFF

size: many
J: TRBJ2-2
V: TRBV28
CDR3: CASRVPQGNTGELFF

size: many
J: TRBJ2-2
V: TRBV27
CDR3: CASSLLGANTGELFF

size: many
J: TRBJ2-3
V: TRBV27
CDR3: CASSLSSKTVFGQPSTDTQYF

size: few
J: TRBJ2-3
V: TRBV18
CDR3: CASSSRQGINTDTQYF

size: NA
J: TRBJ1-4
V: TRBV6-2/TRBV6-3
CDR3: CASRATLNEKLFF

size: NA
J: TRBJ2-7
V: TRBV29-1
CDR3: CSVDGGSPYEQYF

size: many
J: TRBJ2-1
V: TRBV20-1
CDR3: CSAGTSGRAYYNEQFF

size: many
J: TRBJ1-5
V: TRBV30
CDR3: CAWSVEKYQPQHF